This TCR beta chain was recovered during a study of cytomegalovirus exposure and HLA in healthy donors. Whole-study results and caveats: Among immune exposure information, only CMV serostatus was available. An assumption of roughly uniform sequencing depth across donors underlay the presence/absence analyses.

About this clone itself: No antigen is known for it.

There are 15 residues in the CDR3. Trimming left V 5 bases short and J 3 bases short, with 16 bases between. CDR1 and CDR2 from the germline V gene are SEHNR and FQNEAQ (reference sequence). PCR involved 60 Vbeta and 13 Jbeta primers. Assay: immunoSEQ multiplex PCR; the TCRdb copy retains only in-frame clones and omits some. The repertoire holds some 190,000 clones, with approximately 80% as singletons. This clonotype originated in a girl aged 5-17 years in good health and CMV-seropositive. The rearrangement links TRBV7-9 to TRBJ1-2; a possible D gene is TRBD1 (5 bases). Sequencing used PBMCs. The CDR3 region is CASSPVGGEDYGYTF. CDR3 bases: TGTGCCAGCAGCCCAGTGGGAGGGGAGGACTATGGCTACACCTTC.